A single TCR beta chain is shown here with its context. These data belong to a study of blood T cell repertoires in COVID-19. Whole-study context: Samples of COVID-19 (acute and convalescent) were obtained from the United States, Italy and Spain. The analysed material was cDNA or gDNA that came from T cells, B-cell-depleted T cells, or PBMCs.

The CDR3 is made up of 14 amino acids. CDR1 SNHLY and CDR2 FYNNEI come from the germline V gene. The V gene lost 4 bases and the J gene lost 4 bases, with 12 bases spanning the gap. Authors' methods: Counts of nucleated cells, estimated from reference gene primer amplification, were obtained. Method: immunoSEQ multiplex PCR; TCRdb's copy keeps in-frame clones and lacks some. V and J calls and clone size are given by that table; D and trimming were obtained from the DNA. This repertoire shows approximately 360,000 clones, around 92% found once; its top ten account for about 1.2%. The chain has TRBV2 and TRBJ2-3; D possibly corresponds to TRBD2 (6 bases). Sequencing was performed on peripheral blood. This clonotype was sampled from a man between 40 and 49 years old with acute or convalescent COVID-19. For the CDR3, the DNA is TGTGCCAGCAGTGTTGGGGGGAATGCAGATACGCAGTATTTT. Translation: CASSVGGNADTQYF.